The rows below give T cell receptor beta chains drawn from one sample of a study of cytomegalovirus exposure and HLA in healthy donors. Data came from immunoSEQ multiplex PCR; TCRdb stores just in-frame clones and leaves some out. In the table there are around 100,000 clones, about 70% of which are singletons. The sample comprised PBMCs. All receptors come from a man under 40 in good health and CMV-seropositive. CDR3s include the opening cysteine and the closing phenylalanine or tryptophan. D genes are given only for firm matches. Where a row states a size, it is once, few, many or the class of an expanded clone; other rows omit it.

TGTGCCAGCAGAGATACAGCGGGGGAATACAATGAGCAGTTCTTC,CASRDTAGEYNEQFF,TRBV6-4,.,TRBD2,TRBJ2-1
TGTGCCAGCAGTGTTGAGTCCTTCACAGATACGCAGTATTTT,CASSVESFTDTQYF,TRBV6-4,.,.,TRBJ2-3
TGTGCCAGCAGCGTAGGGGCCTCTCCGGTGCCGTTCGGCGAGCAGTACTTC,CASSVGASPVPFGEQYF,TRBV9,.,.,TRBJ2-7
TGTGCCAGCAGCTTGGGTCTCACGGGCTATGGCTACACCTTC,CASSLGLTGYGYTF,TRBV5-6,.,.,TRBJ1-2
TGTGCCAGCAGTTTAGAGGAGGGTCCCTATGGCTACACCTTC,CASSLEEGPYGYTF,TRBV6-6,.,.,TRBJ1-2
TGTGCCAGCAGTTACTTACAGGGGAGCTCCTACAATGAGCAGTTCTTC,CASSYLQGSSYNEQFF,TRBV6-5,few,TRBD1,TRBJ2-1
TGCAGCGTTGGAGGAAGCTCCTACAATGAGCAGTTCTTC,CSVGGSSYNEQFF,TRBV29-1,once,.,TRBJ2-1
TGTGCCAGCAGTGCTAGAGGTAGCTCTGGAAACACCATATATTTT,CASSARGSSGNTIYF,TRBV2,.,.,TRBJ1-3
TGTGCCAGCAGTTACGGGGCAGGGCCGGGCTACGAGCAGTACTTC,CASSYGAGPGYEQYF,TRBV6-6,.,.,TRBJ2-7
TGTGCCAGTAGATGGGACAGGGTGAACACTGAAGCTTTCTTT,CASRWDRVNTEAFF,TRBV19,once,TRBD1,TRBJ1-1
TGTGCCACGGAGCAGGGGCTAGACGGCTCCTACGAGCAGTACTTC,CATEQGLDGSYEQYF,TRBV30,.,.,TRBJ2-7
TGTGCCAGCAGCCCACGGGGGTCTCCCTCTGGAAACACCATATATTTT,CASSPRGSPSGNTIYF,TRBV11-2,.,.,TRBJ1-3
TGTGCCAGCAGTGCTCTGGGGGGAACGGATGAAGCTTTCTTT,CASSALGGTDEAFF,TRBV2,.,.,TRBJ1-1
TGTGCCAGCAGCCCACCAGGGGGCAGAGATACGCAGTATTTT,CASSPPGGRDTQYF,TRBV28,.,TRBD1,TRBJ2-3
TGCGCCAGCGCACGACTAGCGGGGGGGCCGAATGAGCAGTTCTTC,CASARLAGGPNEQFF,TRBV4-3,.,TRBD2,TRBJ2-1
TGCAGCGTTGGGAGAGGGCGGGATCAGTACTTC,CSVGRGRDQYF,TRBV29-1,.,.,TRBJ2-4
TGTGCCAGCAGCGGAACAAACCGGGACAGGGGGGCTAATTACGAGCAGTACTTC,CASSGTNRDRGANYEQYF,TRBV11-2,.,TRBD1,TRBJ2-7
TGTGCCACCAGCACCCGTCCGAGCGGGGGGGAAGATACGCAGTATTTT,CATSTRPSGGEDTQYF,TRBV15,.,TRBD2,TRBJ2-3
TGCGCCAGCAGCTTCGAAAGCCTCGGCTACACCTTC,CASSFESLGYTF,TRBV5-1,.,.,TRBJ1-2
TGCGCCAGCAGCTTGGCGACTGGAAGCACAGATACGCAGTATTTT,CASSLATGSTDTQYF,TRBV5-1,.,.,TRBJ2-3
TGTGCCAGCTCACCCTTTAGACCGGGACAGGTCTCTGGAAACACCATATATTTT,CASSPFRPGQVSGNTIYF,TRBV18,.,TRBD1,TRBJ1-3
TGTGCCAGCAGCTTAGAGGGCAGGGTTCAAGAGACCCAGTACTTC,CASSLEGRVQETQYF,TRBV11-1,.,.,TRBJ2-5
TGCGCCAGCAGCCAACAAACAGGAAATTCACCCCTCCACTTT,CASSQQTGNSPLHF,TRBV4-3,few,.,TRBJ1-6
TGTGCCAGCTCACCAGGGGCTTCACCCCTCCACTTT,CASSPGASPLHF,TRBV18,.,.,TRBJ1-6
TGTGCCAGTAGTATGGGCGTTGCAACTAATGAAAAACTGTTTTTT,CASSMGVATNEKLFF,TRBV19,.,.,TRBJ1-4
TGTGCCAGCAGCTCCAATGGACAGGGGGGCTACGCCGGGGAGCTGTTTTTT,CASSSNGQGGYAGELFF,TRBV7-9,.,TRBD1,TRBJ2-2
TGTGCCAGCCGGGACAGGGTGTCGGCTCAGCCCCAGCATTTT,CASRDRVSAQPQHF,TRBV19,.,TRBD1,TRBJ1-5
TGTGCCAGTAGTAAACAGGGAGAATCACCCCTCCACTTT,CASSKQGESPLHF,TRBV19,.,.,TRBJ1-6
TGTGCCAGCAGCCCGAGGCGGGGGAAAGGGACAGATACGCAGTATTTT,CASSPRRGKGTDTQYF,TRBV14,.,TRBD2,TRBJ2-3
TGTGCCAGTAGTCCCGGGGGTTCCGCCAATTGGCCCCAGCATTTT,CASSPGGSANWPQHF,TRBV19,.,.,TRBJ1-5
TGTGCCAGCAGTCGCACAGGGGGCTGGGAGACCCAGTACTTC,CASSRTGGWETQYF,TRBV6-5,.,TRBD1,TRBJ2-5
TGTGCCAGCAGCTTAGAGGCCAGGGAGGCAGATACGCAGTATTTT,CASSLEAREADTQYF,TRBV7-2,.,.,TRBJ2-3
TGTGCCTGGAGGAAATCCGGGACGGGAGCCTACGAGCAGTACTTC,CAWRKSGTGAYEQYF,TRBV30,.,.,TRBJ2-7
TGTGCCAGTAGTGTGGGACAGGGTGGACTAGGTGAGCAGTTCTTC,CASSVGQGGLGEQFF,TRBV19,.,TRBD1,TRBJ2-1
TGTGCCAGCAGCCAAGTAGCCTTCGGACAGGGGAGTCAGCCCCAGCATTTT,CASSQVAFGQGSQPQHF,TRBV4-2,few,TRBD1,TRBJ1-5
TGCGCCAGCAGCCAGGGGACAGGGAGTCAGCCCCAGCATTTT,CASSQGTGSQPQHF,TRBV5-1,.,TRBD1,TRBJ1-5
TGTGCTAGTGGTCTCCCCGGGACTAGCGGACTGGAGACCCAGTACTTC,CASGLPGTSGLETQYF,TRBV12-5,.,TRBD2,TRBJ2-5
TGTGCCAGCAGGACACATGACGGAACTGGAAACACCATATATTTT,CASRTHDGTGNTIYF,TRBV28,.,.,TRBJ1-3
TGTGCCAGCAGCTTGGAACGTGGGGGGGACTACAATGAGCAGTTCTTC,CASSLERGGDYNEQFF,TRBV5-6,.,TRBD2,TRBJ2-1
TGTGCCAGCAGCTCCTTCTCGGGTACTTCTGGAAACACCATATATTTT,CASSSFSGTSGNTIYF,TRBV5-4,.,.,TRBJ1-3
TGCGCCAGCAGCCCCTCGGGGGGTACCGACACCGGGGAGCTGTTTTTT,CASSPSGGTDTGELFF,TRBV5-1,few,TRBD2,TRBJ2-2
TGCAGCGTTTTGGGGGGGCAAGAGACCCAGTACTTC,CSVLGGQETQYF,TRBV29-1,.,TRBD2,TRBJ2-5
TGTGCCAGCAGTGAGGGGGTCACTGAAGCTTTCTTT,CASSEGVTEAFF,TRBV28,many,.,TRBJ1-1
TGTGCCAGCAGCCGGGGACAGGAGAATGAAAAACTGTTTTTT,CASSRGQENEKLFF,TRBV7-9,few,TRBD1,TRBJ1-4
TGTGCCAGCAGCCATGACAGGCGCTCCTACGAGCAGTACTTC,CASSHDRRSYEQYF,TRBV5-5,.,.,TRBJ2-7
TGTGCCCGCCTTGGGACAAGGGAGCAGTACTTC,CARLGTREQYF,TRBV7-3,.,.,TRBJ2-7
TGCGCCAGCAGTCCCGGGGACTATGGCTACACCTTC,CASSPGDYGYTF,TRBV5-1,.,.,TRBJ1-2
TGTGCCAGCAGCCAAGGAGGGGGCTTCCTCACAGATACGCAGTATTTT,CASSQGGGFLTDTQYF,TRBV14,.,TRBD1,TRBJ2-3
TGTGCCAGTAGTACCGAGGAGGGCTACACCTTC,CASSTEEGYTF,TRBV19,.,.,TRBJ1-2
TGTGCCTGGAGTGTATCACCGTCCAGGACCCAGTACTTC,CAWSVSPSRTQYF,TRBV30,once,.,TRBJ2-5
TGCGCCAGCAGTCCTGAGGGGGCGTGGGGCTACCCCTTC,CASSPEGAWGYPF,TRBV5-1,.,TRBD1,TRBJ1-2
TGTGCCACCAGCAGAGATCCCCCAGGGGTTAGGGAAAAACTGTTTTTT,CATSRDPPGVREKLFF,TRBV15,.,.,TRBJ1-4
TGTGCCAGCAGTGAAGCCAGCTCTGGAAACACCATATATTTT,CASSEASSGNTIYF,TRBV6-1,.,.,TRBJ1-3
TGTGCCAGCAGCTTAGGGGGGGGGCCATCACCCCTCCACTTT,CASSLGGGPSPLHF,TRBV7-9,.,.,TRBJ1-6
TGTGCCAGCAGTCGGGACAGCTACAATGAGCAGTTCTTC,CASSRDSYNEQFF,TRBV28,.,TRBD1,TRBJ2-1